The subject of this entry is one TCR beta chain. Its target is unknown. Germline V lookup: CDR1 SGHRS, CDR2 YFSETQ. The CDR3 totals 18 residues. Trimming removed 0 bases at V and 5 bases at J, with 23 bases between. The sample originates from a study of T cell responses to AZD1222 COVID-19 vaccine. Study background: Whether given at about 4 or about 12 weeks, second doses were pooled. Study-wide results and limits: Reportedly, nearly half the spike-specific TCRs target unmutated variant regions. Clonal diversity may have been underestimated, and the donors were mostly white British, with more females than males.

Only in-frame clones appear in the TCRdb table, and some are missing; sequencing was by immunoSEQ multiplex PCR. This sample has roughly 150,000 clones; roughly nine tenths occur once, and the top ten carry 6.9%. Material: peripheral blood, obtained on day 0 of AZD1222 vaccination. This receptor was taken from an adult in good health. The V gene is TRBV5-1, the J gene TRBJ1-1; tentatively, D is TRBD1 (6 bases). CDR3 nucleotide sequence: TGCGCCAGCAGCTTGGTTTCGGGGTCATCACAGGGTGGGACTGAAGCTTTCTTT. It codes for CASSLVSGSSQGGTEAFF.